The rows below give T cell receptor beta chains drawn from one sample of a study of blood T cell repertoires in COVID-19. Sequencing used immunoSEQ multiplex PCR; TCRdb keeps in-frame clones, though not all of them. Of some 140,000 clones in the sample, about 76% were seen once. Input material: peripheral blood. All receptors come from a man older than 75 with acute or convalescent COVID-19. Both conserved end residues are part of each CDR3. Fields, in order: clone size, D gene, J gene, V gene, CDR3 DNA, CDR3 protein. The D gene is left open where the match is weak. The size field is filled for only some rows; it gives once, few, many or a size class.

clone size: -; D gene: TRBD2; J gene: TRBJ2-5; V gene: TRBV27; CDR3 DNA: TGTGCCAGCAGTTTAACTAGCGGGCAAGAGACCCAGTACTTC; CDR3 protein: CASSLTSGQETQYF
clone size: -; D gene: -; J gene: TRBJ2-3; V gene: TRBV14; CDR3 DNA: TGTGCCAGCAGCCCTTCTTTCCGGACAGATACGCAGTATTTT; CDR3 protein: CASSPSFRTDTQYF
clone size: -; D gene: -; J gene: TRBJ2-7; V gene: TRBV2; CDR3 DNA: TGTGCCAGCAGGACGGGACTCCCAAGCTCCTACGAGCAGTACTTC; CDR3 protein: CASRTGLPSSYEQYF
clone size: -; D gene: -; J gene: TRBJ1-6; V gene: TRBV2; CDR3 DNA: TGTGCCAGCAGGAACGTAGACATGCCAAATTCACCCCTCCACTTT; CDR3 protein: CASRNVDMPNSPLHF
clone size: once; D gene: -; J gene: TRBJ2-7; V gene: TRBV7-8; CDR3 DNA: TGTGCCAGCAGCGCCCTACGGAGCGGGCGGCCGGTCGGGCAGTACTTC; CDR3 protein: CASSALRSGRPVGQYF
clone size: -; D gene: -; J gene: TRBJ1-1; V gene: TRBV29-1; CDR3 DNA: TGCAGCGTCAACGGTGGGGCGAACACTGAAGCTTTCTTT; CDR3 protein: CSVNGGANTEAFF
clone size: -; D gene: TRBD1; J gene: TRBJ1-6; V gene: TRBV5-6; CDR3 DNA: TGTGCCAGCAGCTCGGGACAGAACTTTCTGTCCTATAATTCACCCCTCCACTTT; CDR3 protein: CASSSGQNFLSYNSPLHF
clone size: many; D gene: TRBD1; J gene: TRBJ2-7; V gene: TRBV6-2/TRBV6-3; CDR3 DNA: TGTGCCAGCAGTAATTCGGACAGGGGGGGCTCCTACGAGCAGTACTTC; CDR3 protein: CASSNSDRGGSYEQYF
clone size: -; D gene: -; J gene: TRBJ2-1; V gene: TRBV6-6; CDR3 DNA: TGTGCCAGCAGTTACGGTTCACAGGGAAGCGAGCAGTTCTTC; CDR3 protein: CASSYGSQGSEQFF
clone size: -; D gene: TRBD1; J gene: TRBJ2-5; V gene: TRBV28; CDR3 DNA: TGTGCCAGCAGTTCCGGGACAGGGGAAACCAACCAAGAGACCCAGTACTTC; CDR3 protein: CASSSGTGETNQETQYF
clone size: once; D gene: -; J gene: TRBJ2-5; V gene: TRBV6-2/TRBV6-3; CDR3 DNA: TGTGCCAGCAGTCGACTCGGACAGACATCCCAGGCCCAGTACTTC; CDR3 protein: CASSRLGQTSQAQYF
clone size: once; D gene: TRBD1; J gene: TRBJ1-2; V gene: TRBV19; CDR3 DNA: TGTGCCAGTAGTATCAGCGACAGGGGGAATCGTGGCTACACCTTC; CDR3 protein: CASSISDRGNRGYTF
clone size: -; D gene: TRBD1; J gene: TRBJ1-1; V gene: TRBV10-2; CDR3 DNA: TGCGCCAGCAGTAGGGACAGGGCGAACACTGAAGCTTTCTTT; CDR3 protein: CASSRDRANTEAFF
clone size: few; D gene: -; J gene: TRBJ2-1; V gene: TRBV5-1; CDR3 DNA: TGCGCCAGCAGCTCCGGCGTAAAAGCGTACAATGAGCAGTTCTTC; CDR3 protein: CASSSGVKAYNEQFF
clone size: few; D gene: -; J gene: TRBJ1-6; V gene: TRBV2; CDR3 DNA: TGTGCCAGCAGTGACGAGGCCGACTCACCCCTCCACTTT; CDR3 protein: CASSDEADSPLHF
clone size: -; D gene: TRBD1; J gene: TRBJ2-1; V gene: TRBV11-2; CDR3 DNA: TGTGCCAGCAGCCGTACCAGGGGACAGGGGCAGTTCTTC; CDR3 protein: CASSRTRGQGQFF
clone size: few; D gene: TRBD2; J gene: TRBJ2-3; V gene: TRBV29-1; CDR3 DNA: TGCAGCGTTGAAGATCTTGTGGGGGGGGTAACAGATACGCAGTATTTT; CDR3 protein: CSVEDLVGGVTDTQYF
clone size: -; D gene: -; J gene: TRBJ2-1; V gene: TRBV24-1; CDR3 DNA: TGTGCCACCAGTGATTTGACGAGCAATGAGCAGTTCTTC; CDR3 protein: CATSDLTSNEQFF
clone size: once; D gene: TRBD1; J gene: TRBJ2-6; V gene: TRBV5-1; CDR3 DNA: TGCGCCAGCCGCAATGACGACAGGGGTGATACTGGGGCCAACGTCCTGACTTTC; CDR3 protein: CASRNDDRGDTGANVLTF
clone size: -; D gene: TRBD1; J gene: TRBJ2-7; V gene: TRBV5-1; CDR3 DNA: TGCGCCAGCAGCTTCCCCGGACAGGGGCACTACGAGCAGTACTTC; CDR3 protein: CASSFPGQGHYEQYF
clone size: -; D gene: -; J gene: TRBJ1-2; V gene: TRBV19; CDR3 DNA: TGTGCCAGTAGCCCCTCGACAGGAGCTAACTATGGCTACACCTTC; CDR3 protein: CASSPSTGANYGYTF
clone size: -; D gene: TRBD1; J gene: TRBJ2-7; V gene: TRBV6-5; CDR3 DNA: TGTGCCACCGAACGGACAGGGGGCTACGAGCAGTACTTC; CDR3 protein: CATERTGGYEQYF
clone size: -; D gene: -; J gene: TRBJ2-3; V gene: TRBV12-3/TRBV12-4; CDR3 DNA: TGTGCCAGCCACTTCGCTGGAGATACGCAGTATTTT; CDR3 protein: CASHFAGDTQYF
clone size: once; D gene: TRBD1; J gene: TRBJ2-1; V gene: TRBV5-4; CDR3 DNA: TGTGCCAGCAGCTTCGACAGGGGGTCCTACAATGAGCAGTTCTTC; CDR3 protein: CASSFDRGSYNEQFF
clone size: -; D gene: TRBD1; J gene: TRBJ1-2; V gene: TRBV5-1; CDR3 DNA: TGCGCCAGCAGCTTGGGGGACAGGGGAGGAAGTGGCTACACCTTC; CDR3 protein: CASSLGDRGGSGYTF
clone size: -; D gene: -; J gene: TRBJ1-5; V gene: TRBV12-3/TRBV12-4; CDR3 DNA: TGTGCCAGCACCAGGTTCGAGCAGCCCCAGCATTTT; CDR3 protein: CASTRFEQPQHF
clone size: -; D gene: -; J gene: TRBJ1-1; V gene: TRBV11-2; CDR3 DNA: TGTGCCAGCAGCTTCGCCGGGAACACTGAAGCTTTCTTT; CDR3 protein: CASSFAGNTEAFF
clone size: -; D gene: -; J gene: TRBJ1-5; V gene: TRBV19; CDR3 DNA: TGTGCCAGTAGTATCCTCGACAGTGGCCATCAGCCCCAGCATTTT; CDR3 protein: CASSILDSGHQPQHF
clone size: -; D gene: TRBD1; J gene: TRBJ1-2; V gene: TRBV12-3/TRBV12-4; CDR3 DNA: TGTGCCAGCAGCCGGGACAGAAATGGCTACACCTTC; CDR3 protein: CASSRDRNGYTF
clone size: few; D gene: TRBD2; J gene: TRBJ2-1; V gene: TRBV4-2; CDR3 DNA: TGTGCCAGCAGCCAAGGGGGTAGCGGGGGGTCTGCCAAGGAGCAGTTCTTC; CDR3 protein: CASSQGGSGGSAKEQFF
clone size: -; D gene: TRBD1; J gene: TRBJ1-1; V gene: TRBV9; CDR3 DNA: TGTGCCAGCAGCGCAGGGACAGGGAAAGGATTCTCTGAAGCTTTCTTT; CDR3 protein: CASSAGTGKGFSEAFF
clone size: -; D gene: TRBD2; J gene: TRBJ2-1; V gene: TRBV5-5; CDR3 DNA: TGTGCCAGCAGCTTCAGCCTAGCGGGGCTCAATGAGCAGTTCTTC; CDR3 protein: CASSFSLAGLNEQFF
clone size: -; D gene: TRBD1; J gene: TRBJ1-6; V gene: TRBV7-9; CDR3 DNA: TGTGCCAGCAGCCGACAGGGGGGTAATTCACCCCTCCACTTT; CDR3 protein: CASSRQGGNSPLHF
clone size: -; D gene: -; J gene: TRBJ2-2; V gene: TRBV20-1; CDR3 DNA: TGCAGTGCTAGTACTAGCACCGGGGAGCTGTTTTTT; CDR3 protein: CSASTSTGELFF
clone size: once; D gene: -; J gene: TRBJ2-6; V gene: TRBV2; CDR3 DNA: TGTGCCAGCAGTGAAGCTCAAGGGGGCTCTGGGGCCAACGTCCTGACTTTC; CDR3 protein: CASSEAQGGSGANVLTF
clone size: many; D gene: -; J gene: TRBJ1-3; V gene: TRBV19; CDR3 DNA: TGTGCCAGTATAGGACATTCTGGAAACACCATATATTTT; CDR3 protein: CASIGHSGNTIYF
clone size: -; D gene: -; J gene: TRBJ1-5; V gene: TRBV7-2; CDR3 DNA: TGTGCCAGCAGCTTCTTTTCACAGGGCAATCAGCCCCAGCATTTT; CDR3 protein: CASSFFSQGNQPQHF
clone size: -; D gene: -; J gene: TRBJ1-1; V gene: TRBV20-1; CDR3 DNA: TGCAGTGCTAGAGTGGAGGGTGAAGCTTTCTTT; CDR3 protein: CSARVEGEAFF
clone size: -; D gene: -; J gene: TRBJ1-6; V gene: TRBV2; CDR3 DNA: TGTGCCAGCAGTAAAGACAGGCCCTCACCCCTCCACTTT; CDR3 protein: CASSKDRPSPLHF
clone size: -; D gene: -; J gene: TRBJ2-7; V gene: TRBV7-3; CDR3 DNA: TGTGCCAGCAGCTTAGATGTCCGGGACGAGCAGTACTTC; CDR3 protein: CASSLDVRDEQYF
clone size: -; D gene: TRBD1; J gene: TRBJ1-1; V gene: TRBV4-3; CDR3 DNA: TGCGCCAGTCGACAGGGAAACACTGAAGCTTTCTTT; CDR3 protein: CASRQGNTEAFF
clone size: -; D gene: -; J gene: TRBJ1-4; V gene: TRBV4-2; CDR3 DNA: TGTGCCAGCAGCCCTTACCCCGGGGAGGGTGAAAAACTGTTTTTT; CDR3 protein: CASSPYPGEGEKLFF
clone size: -; D gene: -; J gene: TRBJ2-7; V gene: TRBV10-3; CDR3 DNA: TGTGCCATCAGTGCCCCCCGGTACGACGAGCAGTACTTC; CDR3 protein: CAISAPRYDEQYF
clone size: -; D gene: TRBD1; J gene: TRBJ2-1; V gene: TRBV6-2/TRBV6-3; CDR3 DNA: TGTGCCAGCAGTTACTTCGGGACAGGGAATGAGCAGTTCTTC; CDR3 protein: CASSYFGTGNEQFF
clone size: once; D gene: -; J gene: TRBJ2-3; V gene: TRBV12-3/TRBV12-4; CDR3 DNA: TGTGCCACCACTCTTGCGGATACGCAGTATTTT; CDR3 protein: CATTLADTQYF
clone size: many; D gene: -; J gene: TRBJ1-4; V gene: TRBV7-6; CDR3 DNA: TGTGCCAGCAGCTCCAGGGCGGGGCAAGGTGCAACTAATGAAAAACTGTTTTTT; CDR3 protein: CASSSRAGQGATNEKLFF
clone size: -; D gene: TRBD1; J gene: TRBJ1-1; V gene: TRBV4-3; CDR3 DNA: TGCGCCAGCAGCCAAGATTACAGGGGGAACACTGAAGCTTTCTTT; CDR3 protein: CASSQDYRGNTEAFF
clone size: once; D gene: -; J gene: TRBJ1-2; V gene: TRBV5-1; CDR3 DNA: TGCGCCAGCAGCTTGGATGACGGAGGGGGCTACACCTTC; CDR3 protein: CASSLDDGGGYTF
clone size: -; D gene: -; J gene: TRBJ1-5; V gene: TRBV28; CDR3 DNA: TGTGCCAGCAGTTTACCGAATCAGCCCCAGCATTTT; CDR3 protein: CASSLPNQPQHF
clone size: few; D gene: -; J gene: TRBJ1-1; V gene: TRBV19; CDR3 DNA: TGTGCCAGTAGTAAAAAACAGGGAGTAGGAACTGAAGCTTTCTTT; CDR3 protein: CASSKKQGVGTEAFF
clone size: medium-sized; D gene: -; J gene: TRBJ2-5; V gene: TRBV7-9; CDR3 DNA: TGTGCCAGCAGCCAGGAGGGCGAGACCCAGTACTTC; CDR3 protein: CASSQEGETQYF
clone size: -; D gene: -; J gene: TRBJ2-7; V gene: TRBV9; CDR3 DNA: TGTGCCAGCAGCCCCTCCGGGGGTTCCGAGCAGTACTTC; CDR3 protein: CASSPSGGSEQYF